These T cell receptor beta chains were read from a single sample in a study of T cell responses to AZD1222 COVID-19 vaccine. The repertoire was sequenced with immunoSEQ multiplex PCR; TCRdb's copy has only in-frame clones and lacks some. The data show some 120,000 clones, 89% seen once. The source material was peripheral blood, sampled on day 0 of AZD1222 vaccination. All receptors derive from an adult in good health. CDR3s include the opening cysteine and the closing phenylalanine or tryptophan. Each record gives: D gene, V gene, J gene, clone size, CDR3 protein, CDR3 DNA. A D gene is named only where the DNA matches it firmly. The size of a clone is reported for some rows only, either as once, few or many, or as a class for expanded clones.

-,TRBV4-1,TRBJ2-2,once,CASSFRLGRSGELFF,TGCGCCAGCAGCTTCCGTCTGGGACGGTCGGGGGAGCTGTTTTTT
-,TRBV7-2,TRBJ2-7,-,CASSLGGRVYEQYF,TGTGCCAGCAGCTTAGGGGGCAGGGTCTACGAGCAGTACTTC
TRBD1,TRBV6-5,TRBJ2-7,-,CASSYSARGLEQYF,TGTGCCAGCAGTTACTCAGCCAGGGGGTTAGAGCAGTACTTC
-,TRBV11-2,TRBJ1-5,-,CASSLDITNQPQHF,TGTGCCAGCAGCTTAGACATTACTAATCAGCCCCAGCATTTT
TRBD1,TRBV23-1,TRBJ2-7,-,CASSQGADEKQGDSYEQYF,TGCGCCAGCAGTCAAGGGGCCGACGAGAAACAGGGGGATTCCTACGAGCAGTACTTC
-,TRBV12-3/TRBV12-4,TRBJ1-2,-,CASSLTNYGYTF,TGTGCCAGCAGTCTTACGAACTATGGCTACACCTTC
-,TRBV11-2,TRBJ1-6,-,CASVLGGAYNSPLHF,TGTGCCAGTGTCTTGGGGGGGGCCTATAATTCACCCCTCCACTTT
-,TRBV7-7,TRBJ2-1,-,CASSQRTEYSEQFF,TGTGCTAGCAGCCAGAGGACTGAGTACAGTGAGCAGTTCTTC
-,TRBV19,TRBJ2-1,once,CASSIEPSGTAYNEQFF,TGTGCCAGTAGTATAGAACCATCCGGGACGGCCTACAATGAGCAGTTCTTC
-,TRBV29-1,TRBJ2-7,-,CSVERAPYEQYF,TGCAGCGTTGAGCGGGCCCCCTACGAGCAGTACTTC
-,TRBV6-5,TRBJ2-3,-,CASSYFYSASTDTQYF,TGTGCCAGCAGTTACTTTTACTCTGCAAGCACAGATACGCAGTATTTT
-,TRBV5-1,TRBJ1-3,-,CASSFGSSRGNTIYF,TGCGCCAGCAGCTTCGGCAGTAGCAGGGGAAACACCATATATTTT
TRBD2,TRBV25-1,TRBJ2-1,-,CASSDRAGGLDEQFF,TGTGCCAGCAGTGATCGGGCGGGAGGGCTTGATGAGCAGTTCTTC
-,TRBV28,TRBJ2-2,-,CASIGFWRTMRNTGELFF,TGTGCCAGCATTGGTTTTTGGCGGACAATGAGGAACACCGGGGAGCTGTTTTTT
-,TRBV5-1,TRBJ2-1,-,CASSLGGPDMSYNEQFF,TGCGCCAGCAGCTTGGGTGGCCCAGACATGTCCTACAATGAGCAGTTCTTC
-,TRBV19,TRBJ2-7,-,CATASPYEQYF,TGTGCCACGGCATCCCCCTACGAGCAGTACTTC
-,TRBV29-1,TRBJ2-3,-,CSIDTQYF,TGCAGCATAGATACGCAGTATTTT
-,TRBV2,TRBJ2-7,-,CASSEETKSSYEQYF,TGTGCCAGCAGTGAGGAAACAAAGAGCTCCTACGAGCAGTACTTC
TRBD1,TRBV5-6,TRBJ1-2,-,CASSSDVSTGGAQGYTF,TGTGCCAGCAGCTCGGACGTATCAACAGGGGGCGCCCAAGGCTACACCTTC
-,TRBV29-1,TRBJ2-7,-,CSGWTEQKQYF,TGCAGCGGATGGACGGAACAGAAGCAGTACTTC
-,TRBV7-8,TRBJ2-7,-,CASSSTVTYEQYF,TGTGCCAGCAGCTCGACGGTGACCTACGAGCAGTACTTC
TRBD2,TRBV6-5,TRBJ2-7,once,CASSYRGGLSYEQYF,TGTGCCAGCAGTTATCGGGGGGGGCTGAGCTACGAGCAGTACTTC
TRBD1,TRBV19,TRBJ1-1,-,CASSRGTGGRTEAFF,TGTGCCAGTAGTAGAGGAACAGGGGGACGCACTGAAGCTTTCTTT
-,TRBV14,TRBJ2-1,-,CASSQTGAGEQFF,TGTGCCAGCAGCCAAACTGGAGCTGGTGAGCAGTTCTTC
-,TRBV5-6,TRBJ2-3,-,CASSLAGAGDTQYF,TGTGCCAGCAGCTTGGCAGGGGCGGGAGATACGCAGTATTTT
TRBD1,TRBV19,TRBJ1-4,-,CATTGQGNEKLFF,TGTGCCACTACGGGACAGGGTAATGAAAAACTGTTTTTT
TRBD2,TRBV5-1,TRBJ2-7,-,CASSLTGTSGSSYEQYF,TGCGCCAGCAGCTTAACCGGGACTAGCGGGAGTAGCTACGAGCAGTACTTC
-,TRBV19,TRBJ2-4,-,CASSIVARDIQYF,TGTGCCAGTAGTATAGTGGCCAGGGACATTCAGTACTTC
-,TRBV2,TRBJ1-5,-,CASMKGRVSNQPQHF,TGTGCCAGCATGAAAGGCAGGGTCAGCAATCAGCCCCAGCATTTT
-,TRBV21-1,TRBJ2-2,-,CASSTLDSTNTGELFF,TGTGCCAGCAGCACTCTGGACAGCACGAACACCGGGGAGCTGTTTTTT
-,TRBV5-6,TRBJ1-6,-,CASYLRGHRSPLHF,TGTGCCAGCTACCTACGGGGTCATAGATCACCCCTCCACTTT
-,TRBV6-5,TRBJ2-1,once,CASSSLYEQFF,TGTGCCAGCAGTTCCCTCTATGAGCAGTTCTTC
TRBD2,TRBV9,TRBJ2-2,-,CASSVTSGRAEATGELFF,TGTGCCAGCAGCGTGACTAGCGGGAGGGCCGAGGCCACCGGGGAGCTGTTTTTT
TRBD2,TRBV7-2,TRBJ2-3,once,CASSSIAGDGDTQYF,TGTGCCAGCAGCTCCATAGCGGGAGACGGAGATACGCAGTATTTT
-,TRBV3-1/TRBV3-2,TRBJ1-3,once,CASSQVPDSGNTIYF,TGTGCCAGCAGCCAAGTACCAGACTCTGGAAACACCATATATTTT
-,TRBV18,TRBJ2-1,-,CASSPPVGSGSWRGVF,-
TRBD1,TRBV15,TRBJ2-5,-,CATSRSDRGLQETQYF,TGTGCCACCAGCAGGTCGGACAGGGGGCTTCAAGAGACCCAGTACTTC
-,TRBV7-3,TRBJ2-1,-,CASSLTGRANEQFF,TGTGCCAGCAGCTTAACAGGGCGAGCAAATGAGCAGTTCTTC
TRBD2,TRBV5-1,TRBJ2-5,-,CASSPGLAGGPPETQYF,TGCGCCAGCAGCCCAGGACTAGCGGGAGGGCCGCCAGAGACCCAGTACTTC
-,TRBV3-1/TRBV3-2,TRBJ1-6,-,CASSQRPEGTVLLHF,TGTGCCAGCAGCCAACGCCCGGAGGGGACGGTACTCCTCCACTTT
TRBD1,TRBV7-2,TRBJ1-2,-,CASSTRTNRGHGYTF,TGTGCCAGCAGCACCCGCACCAACAGGGGGCATGGCTACACCTTC
-,TRBV19,TRBJ1-6,-,CASSVGNSPLHF,TGTGCCAGTAGTGTAGGGAATTCACCCCTCCACTTT
-,TRBV6-6,TRBJ2-1,-,CASTDPDNPNEQFF,TGTGCCAGCACCGATCCGGACAACCCCAATGAGCAGTTCTTC
TRBD1,TRBV6-2/TRBV6-3,TRBJ1-5,-,CASSWTGSNQPQHF,TGTGCCAGCAGTTGGACAGGGAGCAATCAGCCCCAGCATTTT